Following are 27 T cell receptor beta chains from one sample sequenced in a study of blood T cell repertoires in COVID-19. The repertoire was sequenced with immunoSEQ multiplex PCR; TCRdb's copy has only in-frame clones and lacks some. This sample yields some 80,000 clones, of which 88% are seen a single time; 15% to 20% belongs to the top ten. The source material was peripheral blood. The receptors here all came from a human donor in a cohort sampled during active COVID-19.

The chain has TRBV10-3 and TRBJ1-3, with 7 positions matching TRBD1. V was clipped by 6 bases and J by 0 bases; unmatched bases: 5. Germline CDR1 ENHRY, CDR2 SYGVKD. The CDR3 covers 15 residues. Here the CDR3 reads CAIRSAGGSGNTIYF. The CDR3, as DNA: TGTGCCATCAGGTCTGCAGGGGGCTCTGGAAACACCATATATTTT.

The CDR3 region is CASSIGLVSMGTQYF. CDR3 nucleotide sequence: TGTGCCAGTAGTATAGGACTAGTCAGCATGGGGACCCAGTACTTC. This chain links TRBV19 with TRBJ2-5, with D perhaps matching TRBD2 (6 bases). The CDR3 is 15 residues long. V was trimmed by 1 base and J by 7 bases, leaving 16 bases between them. Germline assignment: CDR1 LNHDA and CDR2 SQIVND (reference sequence).

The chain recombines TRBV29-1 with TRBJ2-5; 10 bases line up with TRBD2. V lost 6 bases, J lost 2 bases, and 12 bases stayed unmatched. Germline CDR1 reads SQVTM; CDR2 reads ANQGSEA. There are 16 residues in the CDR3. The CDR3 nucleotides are TGCAGCGTCGGCCTTCGACTAGCGGGTATTCAAGAGACCCAGTACTTC. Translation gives CSVGLRLAGIQETQYF.

CDR3 region: CASSYGRGNTEAFF. The CDR3 nucleotides are TGTGCCAGCAGTTATGGCAGGGGGAACACTGAAGCTTTCTTT. The rearrangement joins TRBV6-2 or TRBV6-3 to TRBJ1-1, with D perhaps TRBD1 (6 bases). Germline V gene sequence: CDR1 MNHEY, CDR2 SVGEGT. There are 14 residues in the CDR3. The V end was cut by 3 bases, the J end by 1 base, with 9 bases between.

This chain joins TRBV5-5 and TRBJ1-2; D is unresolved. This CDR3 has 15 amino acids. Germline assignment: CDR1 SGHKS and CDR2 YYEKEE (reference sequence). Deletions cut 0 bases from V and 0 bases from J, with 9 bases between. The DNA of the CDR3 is TGTGCCAGCAGCTTGGGCTGGGGAGCTAACTATGGCTACACCTTC. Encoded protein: CASSLGWGANYGYTF.

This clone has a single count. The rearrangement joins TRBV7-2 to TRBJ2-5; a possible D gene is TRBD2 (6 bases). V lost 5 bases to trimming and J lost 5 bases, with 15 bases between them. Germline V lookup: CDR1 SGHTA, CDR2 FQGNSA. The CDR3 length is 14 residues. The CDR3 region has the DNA TGTGCCAGCAGCCTCACCCGGGGGACGGAGACCCAGTACTTC. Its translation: CASSLTRGTETQYF.

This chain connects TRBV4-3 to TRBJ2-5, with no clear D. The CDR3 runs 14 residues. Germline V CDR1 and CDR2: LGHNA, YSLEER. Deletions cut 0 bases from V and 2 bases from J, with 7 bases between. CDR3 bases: TGCGCCAGCAGCCAAGATCGAGGACAAGAGACCCAGTACTTC. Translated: CASSQDRGQETQYF.

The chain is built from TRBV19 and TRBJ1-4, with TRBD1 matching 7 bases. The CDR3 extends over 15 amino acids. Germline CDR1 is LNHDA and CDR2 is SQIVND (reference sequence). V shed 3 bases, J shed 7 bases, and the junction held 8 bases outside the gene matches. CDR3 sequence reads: CASSMRQGTFEKLFF. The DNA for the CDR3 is TGTGCCAGTAGTATGAGACAGGGAACGTTTGAAAAACTGTTTTTT.

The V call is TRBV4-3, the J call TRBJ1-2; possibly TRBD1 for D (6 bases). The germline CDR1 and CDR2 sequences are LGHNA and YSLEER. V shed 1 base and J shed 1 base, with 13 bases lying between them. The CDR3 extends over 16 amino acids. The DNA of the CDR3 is TGCGCCAGCAGCCAAGGGCCGGGACACAGTAACTATGGCTACACCTTC. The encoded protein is CASSQGPGHSNYGYTF.

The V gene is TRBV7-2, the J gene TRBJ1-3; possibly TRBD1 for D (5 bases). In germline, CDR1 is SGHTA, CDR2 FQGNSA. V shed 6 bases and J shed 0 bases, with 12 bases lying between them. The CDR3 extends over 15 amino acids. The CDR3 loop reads CASSLGDSSGNTIYF. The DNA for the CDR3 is TGTGCCAGCAGTCTAGGAGACAGCTCTGGAAACACCATATATTTT.

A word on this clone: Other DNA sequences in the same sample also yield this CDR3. CDR3 protein: CASSPGPGGRAGETQYF. The CDR3 DNA follows: TGCGCCAGCAGCCCGGGGCCGGGCGGGAGGGCCGGGGAGACCCAGTACTTC. The V call is TRBV5-1, the J call TRBJ2-5, with 9 bases aligning to TRBD2. Germline V gene lookup returns CDR1 SGHRS and CDR2 YFSETQ. Trimming at V came to 4 bases and at J to 5 bases, leaving 15 bases not matched to a gene. This CDR3 contains 17 residues.

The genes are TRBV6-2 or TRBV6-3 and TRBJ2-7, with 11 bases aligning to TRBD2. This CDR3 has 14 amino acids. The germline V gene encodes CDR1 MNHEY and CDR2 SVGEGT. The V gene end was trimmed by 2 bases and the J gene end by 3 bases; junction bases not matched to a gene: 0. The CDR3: CASSYGTSGYEQYF. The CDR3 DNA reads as TGTGCCAGCAGTTACGGGACTAGCGGCTACGAGCAGTACTTC.

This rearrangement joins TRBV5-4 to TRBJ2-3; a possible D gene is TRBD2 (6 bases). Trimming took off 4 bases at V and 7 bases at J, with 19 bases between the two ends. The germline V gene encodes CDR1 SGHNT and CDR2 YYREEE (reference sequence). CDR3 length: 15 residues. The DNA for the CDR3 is TGTGCCAGCAGCCTTTTCGGGACTTCATCTCATACGCAGTATTTT. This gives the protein CASSLFGTSSHTQYF.

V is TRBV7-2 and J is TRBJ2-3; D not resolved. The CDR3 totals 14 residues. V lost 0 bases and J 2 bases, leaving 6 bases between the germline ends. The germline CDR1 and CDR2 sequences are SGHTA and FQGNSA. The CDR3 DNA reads TGTGCCAGCAGCTTAGCCTATAACACAGATACGCAGTATTTT. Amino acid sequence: CASSLAYNTDTQYF.

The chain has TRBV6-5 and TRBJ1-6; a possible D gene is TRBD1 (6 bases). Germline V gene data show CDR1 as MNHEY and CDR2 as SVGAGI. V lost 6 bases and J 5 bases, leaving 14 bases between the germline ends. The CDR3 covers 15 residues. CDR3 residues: CASRPGAGDNSPLHF. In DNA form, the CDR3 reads TGTGCCAGCAGACCCGGGGCAGGGGATAATTCACCCCTCCACTTT.

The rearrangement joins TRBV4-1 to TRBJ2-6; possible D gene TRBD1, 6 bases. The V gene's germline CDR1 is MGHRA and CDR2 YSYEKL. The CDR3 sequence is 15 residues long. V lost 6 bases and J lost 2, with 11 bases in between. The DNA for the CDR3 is TGCGCCAGCAGTGAACCAGGGGCTGGGGCCAACGTCCTGACTTTC. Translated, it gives CASSEPGAGANVLTF.

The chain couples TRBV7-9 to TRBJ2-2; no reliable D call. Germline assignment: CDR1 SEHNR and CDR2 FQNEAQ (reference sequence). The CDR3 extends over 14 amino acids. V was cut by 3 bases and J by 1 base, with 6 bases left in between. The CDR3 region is CASSFTQNTGELFF. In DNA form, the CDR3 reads TGTGCCAGCAGCTTCACACAGAACACCGGGGAGCTGTTTTTT.

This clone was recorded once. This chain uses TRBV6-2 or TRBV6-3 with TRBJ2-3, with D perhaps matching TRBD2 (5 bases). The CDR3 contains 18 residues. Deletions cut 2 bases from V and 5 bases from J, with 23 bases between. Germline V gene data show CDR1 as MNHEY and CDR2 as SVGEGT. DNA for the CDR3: TGTGCCAGCAGTTACGTAGGAGGCAGACCCCGGAGTGGAGATACGCAGTATTTT. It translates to CASSYVGGRPRSGDTQYF.

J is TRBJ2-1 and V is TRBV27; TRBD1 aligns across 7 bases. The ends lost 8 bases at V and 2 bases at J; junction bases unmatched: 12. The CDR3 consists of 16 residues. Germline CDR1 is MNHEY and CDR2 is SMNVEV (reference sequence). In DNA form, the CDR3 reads TGTGCCAGCGGATCCCTCGGACAGGCCACCTACAATGAGCAGTTCTTC. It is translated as CASGSLGQATYNEQFF.

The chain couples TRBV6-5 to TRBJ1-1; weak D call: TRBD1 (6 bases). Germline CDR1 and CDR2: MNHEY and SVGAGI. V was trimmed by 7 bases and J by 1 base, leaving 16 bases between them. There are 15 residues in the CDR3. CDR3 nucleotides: TGTGCCAGCACCCCCCGCAGGGGCAAGAACACTGAAGCTTTCTTT. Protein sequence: CASTPRRGKNTEAFF.

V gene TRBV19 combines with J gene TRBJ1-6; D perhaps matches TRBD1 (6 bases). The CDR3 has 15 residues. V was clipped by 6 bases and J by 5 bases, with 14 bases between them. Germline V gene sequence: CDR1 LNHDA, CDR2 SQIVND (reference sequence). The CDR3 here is CASRRTARNNSPLHF. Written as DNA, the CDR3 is TGTGCCAGTAGACGGACAGCGAGAAATAATTCACCCCTCCACTTT.

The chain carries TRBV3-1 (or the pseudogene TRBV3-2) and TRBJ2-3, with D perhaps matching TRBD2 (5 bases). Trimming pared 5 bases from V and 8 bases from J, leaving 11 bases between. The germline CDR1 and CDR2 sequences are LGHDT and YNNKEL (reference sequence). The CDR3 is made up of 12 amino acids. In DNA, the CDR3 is TGTGCCAGCAGCTTGGGAGAAGGTACGCAGTATTTT. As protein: CASSLGEGTQYF.

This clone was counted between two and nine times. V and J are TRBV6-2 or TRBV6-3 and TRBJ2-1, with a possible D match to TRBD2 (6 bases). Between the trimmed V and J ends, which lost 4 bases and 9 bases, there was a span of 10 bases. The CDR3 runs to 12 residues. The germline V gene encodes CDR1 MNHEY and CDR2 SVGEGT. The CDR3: CASSSSAGEQFF. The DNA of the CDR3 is TGTGCCAGCAGTTCCTCAGCGGGTGAGCAGTTCTTC.

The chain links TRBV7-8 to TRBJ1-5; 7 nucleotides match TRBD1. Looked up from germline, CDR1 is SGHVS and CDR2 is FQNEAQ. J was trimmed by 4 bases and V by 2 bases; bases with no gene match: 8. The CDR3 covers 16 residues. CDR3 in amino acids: CASSLPGQVGNQPQHF. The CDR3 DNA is TGTGCCAGCAGCTTACCCGGACAGGTCGGGAATCAGCCCCAGCATTTT.

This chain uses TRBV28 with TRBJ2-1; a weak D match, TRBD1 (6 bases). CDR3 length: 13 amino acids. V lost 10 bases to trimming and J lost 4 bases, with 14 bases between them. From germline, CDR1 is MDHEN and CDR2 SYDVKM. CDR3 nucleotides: TGTGCCATTAGAGGACAGACTTACAATGAGCAGTTCTTC. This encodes CAIRGQTYNEQFF.

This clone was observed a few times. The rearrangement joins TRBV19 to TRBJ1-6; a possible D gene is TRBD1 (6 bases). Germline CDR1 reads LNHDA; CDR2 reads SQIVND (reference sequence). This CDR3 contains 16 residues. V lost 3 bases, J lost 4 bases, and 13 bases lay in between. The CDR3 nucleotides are TGTGCCAGTAGTATCGGACAGTTCCAGTATAATTCACCCCTCCACTTT. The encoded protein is CASSIGQFQYNSPLHF.

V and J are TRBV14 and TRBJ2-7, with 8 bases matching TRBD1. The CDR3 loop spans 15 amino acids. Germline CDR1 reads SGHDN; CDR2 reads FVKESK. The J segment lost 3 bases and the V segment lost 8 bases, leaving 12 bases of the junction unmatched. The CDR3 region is CASPEGQGIVYEQYF. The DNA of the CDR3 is TGTGCCAGCCCTGAAGGACAGGGAATTGTCTACGAGCAGTACTTC.